This T cell receptor (beta chain) was identified in a study of T cell changes during pregnancy in multiple sclerosis. Profiling relied on immunoSEQ multiplex PCR, and the TCRdb table lists in-frame clones only, not all of them. The sample lists 90,000 or so clones; 94% were seen once. With V trimmed by 4 bases and J by 7 bases, 14 bases remained unmatched. The CDR3 sequence is 19 residues long. Germline V CDR1 and CDR2: SGHRS, YFSETQ. The sequence was obtained from a female donor in good health, enrolled as a control in a pregnancy study. The chain is built from TRBV5-1 and TRBJ2-1; TRBD2 aligns across 16 bases. This material consisted of peripheral blood, taken after pregnancy. The CDR3 DNA reads as TGCGCCAGCAGCCGTTTACCGGGACTAGCGGGAGGGCCGGGGAATGAGCAGTTCTTC. Its protein product is CASSRLPGLAGGPGNEQFF.